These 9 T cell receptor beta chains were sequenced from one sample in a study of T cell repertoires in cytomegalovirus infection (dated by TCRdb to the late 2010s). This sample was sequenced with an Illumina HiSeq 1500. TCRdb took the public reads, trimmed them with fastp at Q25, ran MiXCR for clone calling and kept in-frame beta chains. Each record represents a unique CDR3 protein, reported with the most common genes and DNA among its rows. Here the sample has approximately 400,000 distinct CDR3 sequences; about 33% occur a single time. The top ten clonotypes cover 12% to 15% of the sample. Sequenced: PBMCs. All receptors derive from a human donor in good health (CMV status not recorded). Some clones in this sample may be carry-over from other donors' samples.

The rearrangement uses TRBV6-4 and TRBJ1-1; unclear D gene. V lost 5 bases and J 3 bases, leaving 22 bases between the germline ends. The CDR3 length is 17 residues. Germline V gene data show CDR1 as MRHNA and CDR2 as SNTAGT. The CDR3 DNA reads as TGTGCCAGCAGTCGAGTGGGGAGGGCCTTAAGGGACACTGAAGCTTTCTTT. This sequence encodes CASSRVGRALRDTEAFF.

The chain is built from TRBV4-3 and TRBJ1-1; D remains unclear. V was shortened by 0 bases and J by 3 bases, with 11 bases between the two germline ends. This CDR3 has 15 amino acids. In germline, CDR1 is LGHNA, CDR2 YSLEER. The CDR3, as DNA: TGCGCCAGCAGCCAAGAACGGGGTGGGTACACTGAAGCTTTCTTT. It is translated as CASSQERGGYTEAFF.

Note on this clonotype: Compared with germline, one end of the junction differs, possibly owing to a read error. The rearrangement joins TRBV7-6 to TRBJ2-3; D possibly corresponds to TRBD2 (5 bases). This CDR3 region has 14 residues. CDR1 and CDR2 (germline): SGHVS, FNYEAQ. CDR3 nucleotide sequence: TGTGCCAGCAGCTTAGGAGGGTGGGCAGAGACGCAGTATTTT. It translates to CASSLGGWAETQYF.

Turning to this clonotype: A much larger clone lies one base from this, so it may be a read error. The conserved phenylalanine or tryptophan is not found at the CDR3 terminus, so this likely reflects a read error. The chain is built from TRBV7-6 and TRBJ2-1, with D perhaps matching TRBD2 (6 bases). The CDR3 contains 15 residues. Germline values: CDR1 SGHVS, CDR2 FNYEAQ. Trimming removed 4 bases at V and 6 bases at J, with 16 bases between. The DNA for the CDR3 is TGTGCCAGCAGCTCCCGGGACTTCTACGGCAATGAGCAGTTCTTA. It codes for CASSSRDFYGNEQFL.

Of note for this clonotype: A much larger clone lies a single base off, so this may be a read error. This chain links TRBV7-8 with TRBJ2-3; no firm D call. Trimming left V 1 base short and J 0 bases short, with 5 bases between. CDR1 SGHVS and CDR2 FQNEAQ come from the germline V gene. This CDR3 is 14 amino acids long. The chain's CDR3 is CASSLEDSTDTQYF. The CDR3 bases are TGTGCCAGCAGCTTAGAGGACAGCACAGATACGCAGTATTTT.

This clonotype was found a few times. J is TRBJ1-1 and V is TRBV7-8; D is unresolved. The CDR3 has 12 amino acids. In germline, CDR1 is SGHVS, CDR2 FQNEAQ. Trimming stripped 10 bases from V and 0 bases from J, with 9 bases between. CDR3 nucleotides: TGTGCCAACAAACAGTTGAACACTGAAGCTTTCTTT. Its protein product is CANKQLNTEAFF.

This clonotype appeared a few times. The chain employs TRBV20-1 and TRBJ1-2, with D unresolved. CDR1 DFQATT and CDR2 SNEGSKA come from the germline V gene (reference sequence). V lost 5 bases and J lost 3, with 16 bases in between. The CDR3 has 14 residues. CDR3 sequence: CSAEPPILDYGYTF. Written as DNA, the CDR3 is TGCAGTGCTGAACCCCCGATTCTCGACTATGGCTACACCTTC.

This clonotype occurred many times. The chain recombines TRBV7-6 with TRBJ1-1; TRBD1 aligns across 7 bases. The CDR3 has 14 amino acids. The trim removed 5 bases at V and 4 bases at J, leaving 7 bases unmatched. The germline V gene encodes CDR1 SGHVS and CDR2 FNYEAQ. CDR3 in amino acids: CASSASSGGTEAFF. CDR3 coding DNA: TGTGCCAGCAGCGCCAGTTCAGGGGGCACTGAAGCTTTCTTT.

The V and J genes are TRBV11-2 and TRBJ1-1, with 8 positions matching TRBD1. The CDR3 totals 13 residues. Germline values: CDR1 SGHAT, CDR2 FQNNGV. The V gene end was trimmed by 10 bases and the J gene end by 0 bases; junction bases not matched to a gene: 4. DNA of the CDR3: TGTGCCACCTCGGGACAGGTGAACACTGAAGCTTTCTTT. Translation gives CATSGQVNTEAFF.